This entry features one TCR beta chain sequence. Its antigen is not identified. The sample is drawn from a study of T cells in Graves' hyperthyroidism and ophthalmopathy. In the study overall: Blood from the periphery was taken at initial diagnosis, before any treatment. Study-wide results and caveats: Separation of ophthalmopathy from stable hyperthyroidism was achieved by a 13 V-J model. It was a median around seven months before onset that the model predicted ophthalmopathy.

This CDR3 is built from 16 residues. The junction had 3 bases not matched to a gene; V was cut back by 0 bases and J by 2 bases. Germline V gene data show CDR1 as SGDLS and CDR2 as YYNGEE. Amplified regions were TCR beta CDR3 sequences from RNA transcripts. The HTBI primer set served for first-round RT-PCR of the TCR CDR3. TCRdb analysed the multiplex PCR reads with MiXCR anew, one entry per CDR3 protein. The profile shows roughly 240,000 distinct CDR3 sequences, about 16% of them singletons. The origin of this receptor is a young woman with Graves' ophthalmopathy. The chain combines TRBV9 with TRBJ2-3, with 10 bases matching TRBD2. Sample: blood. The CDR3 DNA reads TGTGCCAGCAGCGTAGGGACTAGCGGCTTCACAGATACGCAGTATTTT. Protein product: CASSVGTSGFTDTQYF.